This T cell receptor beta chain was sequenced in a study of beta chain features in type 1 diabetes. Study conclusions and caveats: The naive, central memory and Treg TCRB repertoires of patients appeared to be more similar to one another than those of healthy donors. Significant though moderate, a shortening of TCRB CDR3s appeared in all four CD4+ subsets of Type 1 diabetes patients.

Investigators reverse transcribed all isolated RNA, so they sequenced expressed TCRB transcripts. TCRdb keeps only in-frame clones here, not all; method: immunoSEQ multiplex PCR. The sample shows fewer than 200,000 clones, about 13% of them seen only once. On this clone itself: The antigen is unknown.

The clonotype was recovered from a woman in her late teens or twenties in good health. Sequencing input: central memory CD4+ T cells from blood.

The CDR3 reads CASSVNPRGNQPQHF. As DNA, the CDR3 is TGTGCCAGCAGCGTTAACCCCAGGGGCAATCAGCCCCAGCATTTT. This chain joins TRBV7-2 and TRBJ1-5; a weak D match, TRBD1 (5 bases). This CDR3 has 15 amino acids. V shed 5 bases and J shed 2 bases, with 13 bases lying between them. Per germline, CDR1 SGHTA and CDR2 FQGNSA. The variable domain in full, completed from reference TRBV7-2 and TRBJ1-5, reads GAGVSQSPSNKVTEKGKDVELRCDPISGHTALYWYRQSLGQGLEFLIYFQGNSAPDKSGLPSDRFSAERTGGSVSTLTIQRTQQEDSAVYLCASSVNPRGNQPQHFGDGTRLSIL.